Following are 13 T cell receptor beta chains from one sample sequenced in a study of early stage breast cancer tumors. Profiled with immunoSEQ multiplex PCR; TCRdb holds only in-frame clones, not every one. The data show more than 65,000 clones, approximately 80% seen once. The material sequenced was blood. These receptors all come from a person aged 40-50 years with breast cancer.

V usage is TRBV7-9 and J usage is TRBJ1-3, with D perhaps matching TRBD1 (6 bases). The CDR3 is 14 residues long. Germline V gives CDR1 SEHNR, CDR2 FQNEAQ (reference sequence). V was pared by 3 bases and J by 4 bases, with 10 bases between. The CDR3 DNA is TGTGCCAGCAGCTTCACAGGGTTAGGAAACACCATATATTTT. Amino acids: CASSFTGLGNTIYF.

The V and J genes are TRBV7-6 and TRBJ2-7; D might be TRBD1 or TRBD2, each matching 5 bases. Germline loops: CDR1 SGHVS, CDR2 FNYEAQ. The CDR3 loop spans 14 amino acids. Deletions cut 1 base from V and 7 bases from J, with 14 bases between. The CDR3 DNA sequence: TGTGCCAGCAGCTTAGAGTCAGGGCCGGGGGAGCAGTACTTC. It yields the protein CASSLESGPGEQYF. Combining the CDR3 with reference TRBV7-6 and TRBJ2-7 gives the whole variable domain GAGVSQSPRYKVTKRGQDVALRCDPISGHVSLYWYRQALGQGPEFLTYFNYEAQQDKSGLPNDRFSAERPEGSISTLTIQRTEQRDSAMYRCASSLESGPGEQYFGPGTRLTVT.

Only one count was recorded for this clone. The chain links TRBV6-5 to TRBJ2-3; D might be TRBD1 (5 bases). This CDR3 region has 15 residues. Germline CDR1 and CDR2: MNHEY and SVGAGI. The V end was cut by 4 bases, the J end by 2 bases, with 13 bases between. In DNA form, the CDR3 reads TGTGCCAGCAGTTTAGGGGCAGGCGCCACAGATACGCAGTATTTT. It is translated as CASSLGAGATDTQYF.

The chain combines TRBV6-5 with TRBJ1-2; 9 bases map to TRBD1. CDR1 is MNHEY and CDR2 is SVGAGI in the germline V gene. V lost 4 bases to trimming and J lost 7 bases; unmatched junction nucleotides: 10. CDR3 size: 15 residues. In DNA, the CDR3 is TGTGCCAGCAGTTCTACTCCGGGACAGGGCTCTGGCTACACCTTC. It codes for CASSSTPGQGSGYTF.

V gene TRBV30 combines with J gene TRBJ2-7; D is unclear. The V gene lost 1 base and the J gene lost 5 bases, with 18 bases spanning the gap. The CDR3 totals 15 residues. Germline lookup yields CDR1 GTSNPN and CDR2 SVGIG (reference sequence). In DNA form, the CDR3 reads TGTGCCTGGAGTGGGGTGCGTTTAGGGTCCGACGAGCAGTACTTC. It is translated as CAWSGVRLGSDEQYF.

V usage is TRBV6-1 and J usage is TRBJ2-7, with 9 positions matching TRBD1. With 6 bases clipped from V and 5 bases from J, the junction kept 5 bases outside the gene matches. The CDR3 extends over 13 amino acids. Germline V CDR1 and CDR2: MNHNS, SASEGT. CDR3 region: CASRGQGSHEQYF. CDR3 coding DNA: TGTGCCAGCAGGGGACAGGGATCCCACGAGCAGTACTTC.

J is TRBJ1-1 and V is TRBV19; TRBD1 might be the D (6 bases). CDR3 length equals 10 residues. Trimming took off 10 bases at V and 7 bases at J, with 10 bases between the two ends. Per the germline V gene, CDR1 is LNHDA and CDR2 is SQIVND (reference sequence). As DNA, the CDR3 is TGTGCCACCATACAGGGTGAAGCTTTCTTT. Translation: CATIQGEAFF.

The CDR3 reads CASSAGTGRDTEAFF. The CDR3 DNA sequence: TGTGCCAGCAGCGCTGGAACAGGGAGGGACACTGAAGCTTTCTTT. The chain combines TRBV9 with TRBJ1-1, with D possibly being TRBD1 (6 bases). The CDR3 covers 15 residues. The V gene's germline CDR1 is SGDLS and CDR2 YYNGEE. The V and J ends lost 3 bases and 3 bases respectively, with 15 bases between them. Together with reference TRBV9 and TRBJ1-1, the CDR3 gives the full variable domain: DSGVTQTPKHLITATGQRVTLRCSPRSGDLSVYWYQQSLDQGLQFLIQYYNGEERAKGNILERFSAQQFPDLHSELNLSSLELGDSALYFCASSAGTGRDTEAFFGQGTRLTVV.

The genes are TRBV28 and TRBJ1-5; TRBD1 aligns across 9 bases. The CDR3 is 16 residues long. The germline gives CDR1 MDHEN, CDR2 SYDVKM. V was pared by 4 bases and J by 0 bases, with 4 bases of the junction left unmatched. The CDR3 region is CASSSDRGISNQPQHF. The CDR3 region has the DNA TGTGCCAGCAGTTCTGACAGGGGGATTAGCAATCAGCCCCAGCATTTT.

The chain recombines TRBV2 with TRBJ2-2, with 8 bases fitting TRBD2. Germline V gene lookup returns CDR1 SNHLY and CDR2 FYNNEI. Losses at the gene ends were 7 bases for V and 6 bases for J; bases not matched to a gene: 10. CDR3 length: 15 residues. The CDR3 DNA follows: TGTGCCAGCAAGAACCCAGCGGGAGTATCCGGGGAGCTGTTTTTT. Amino acids: CASKNPAGVSGELFF. Combining the CDR3 with reference TRBV2 and TRBJ2-2 gives the whole variable domain EPEVTQTPSHQVTQMGQEVILRCVPISNHLYFYWYRQILGQKVEFLVSFYNNEISEKSEIFDDQFSVERPDGSNFTLKIRSTKLEDSAMYFCASKNPAGVSGELFFGEGSRLTVL.

J is TRBJ2-7 and V is TRBV6-5; 9 bases are a match to TRBD2. With 4 bases clipped from V and 3 bases from J, the junction kept 4 bases outside the gene matches. The germline V gene has CDR1 MNHEY and CDR2 SVGAGI. The CDR3 runs 14 residues. DNA of the CDR3: TGTGCCAGCAGTTTGAGCGGGAGGTACTACGAGCAGTACTTC. Translating it yields CASSLSGRYYEQYF.

The V call is TRBV5-1, the J call TRBJ2-7, with D uncertain. V dropped 0 bases and J dropped 1 base, with 5 bases sitting between them. The germline V gene encodes CDR1 SGHRS and CDR2 YFSETQ. The CDR3 spans 13 residues. CDR3 sequence: CASSLGQSYEQYF. CDR3 coding DNA: TGCGCCAGCAGCTTGGGCCAGTCCTACGAGCAGTACTTC. Drawing the rest from reference TRBV5-1 and TRBJ2-7, the complete variable domain is KAGVTQTPRYLIKTRGQQVTLSCSPISGHRSVSWYQQTPGQGLQFLFEYFSETQRNKGNFPGRFSGRQFSNSRSEMNVSTLELGDSALYLCASSLGQSYEQYFGPGTRLTVT.

The chain links TRBV15 to TRBJ2-2; D not certain. V dropped 3 bases and J dropped 5 bases, with 10 bases sitting between them. The CDR3 is 14 residues long. Germline V CDR1 and CDR2: LNHNV, YYDKDF (reference sequence). CDR3 coding DNA: TGTGCCACCAGCAGCGCGTCCGGGACCGGGGAGCTGTTTTTT. This codes for CATSSASGTGELFF.